Shown below are 7 T cell receptor beta chains from a single sample sequenced in a study of cytomegalovirus exposure and HLA in healthy donors. Both 60 Vbeta primers and 13 Jbeta primers went into the PCR. Clones were sequenced by immunoSEQ multiplex PCR, and TCRdb holds only the in-frame ones, with some missing. Its table lists some 70,000 clones. The sample consisted of PBMCs. The receptors stem from a boy aged 5 to 17 in good health and CMV-seronegative.

The chain employs TRBV7-8 and TRBJ2-5, with D possibly TRBD1 on 5 matching bases. The CDR3 totals 11 residues. CDR1 SGHVS and CDR2 FQNEAQ come from the germline V gene. Trimming pared 5 bases from V and 5 bases from J, leaving 6 bases between. The CDR3 DNA sequence: TGTGCCAGCAGCCCAGGGGAGACCCAGTACTTC. Translation: CASSPGETQYF.

The rearrangement joins TRBV15 to TRBJ1-1; 7 bases agree with TRBD1. V gave up 3 bases and J gave up 3 bases; unmatched junction bases: 7. This CDR3 is 15 amino acids long. Germline loops: CDR1 LNHNV, CDR2 YYDKDF (reference sequence). The CDR3 bases are TGTGCCACCAGCAGGGAGACAGGGTCGGACACTGAAGCTTTCTTT. Encoded protein: CATSRETGSDTEAFF.

The genes are TRBV27 and TRBJ2-1, with a weak D call TRBD2 (7 bases). Germline-derived CDR1 and CDR2 are MNHEY and SMNVEV (reference sequence). The CDR3 is 17 amino acids. Trimming stripped 3 bases from V and 9 bases from J, with 24 bases between. CDR3 DNA sequence: TGTGCCAGCAGTTTCGGTCCCGTCTTGGCGGGGGCGAGTGAGCAGTTCTTC. Its translation: CASSFGPVLAGASEQFF.

This chain links TRBV28 with TRBJ1-5; 7 nucleotides line up with TRBD1. J gave up 2 bases and V 5 bases, and 3 bases lay outside the gene matches. CDR3 length: 14 residues. Germline CDR1 reads MDHEN; CDR2 reads SYDVKM. CDR3 nucleotides: TGTGCCAGCAGTCGGACAGGAGGCAATCAGCCCCAGCATTTT. Encoded protein: CASSRTGGNQPQHF.

J is TRBJ1-2 and V is TRBV30; D possibly corresponds to TRBD1 (5 bases). V lost 1 base and J lost 7, with 10 bases in between. CDR3 length equals 12 residues. Germline values: CDR1 GTSNPN, CDR2 SVGIG (reference sequence). CDR3 nucleotides: TGTGCCTGGAGTGGTGGCGGGGGTGGCTACACCTTC. This gives the protein CAWSGGGGGYTF.

To note about this clone: Additional DNA sequences in this sample encode the identical CDR3. This chain links TRBV30 with TRBJ2-7; no clear D gene. The CDR3 spans 11 residues. Germline V lookup: CDR1 GTSNPN, CDR2 SVGIG (reference sequence). Trimming took 3 bases from V and 3 from J, leaving 6 bases between them. CDR3 amino acids: CAWRGVYEQYF. DNA of the CDR3: TGTGCCTGGAGAGGAGTCTACGAGCAGTACTTC.

The chain carries TRBV11-2 and TRBJ1-6; no clear D gene. Germline V gives CDR1 SGHAT, CDR2 FQNNGV. This CDR3 has 18 residues. The V end lost 3 bases, the J end lost 0 bases, and 15 bases lay between the germline ends. The CDR3 sequence is CASSFSRGPSSYNSPLHF. In DNA, the CDR3 is TGTGCCAGCAGCTTTAGTAGAGGGCCGAGCTCCTATAATTCACCCCTCCACTTT.